This TCR beta chain came from a study of lymphopenia after photon versus proton radiotherapy. Profiling relied on immunoSEQ multiplex PCR, and the TCRdb table lists in-frame clones only, not all of them. Among 15,000 to 20,000 clones listed, approximately 86% were seen once. Concerning this clone itself: Antigen specificity is unknown.

General study results and limits: Post-nadir diversity loss with photons came from oligoclonal expansion, particularly CD8+ Temra cells.

V shed 3 bases and J 11 bases; nucleotides not matched to a gene: 8. The CDR3 has 13 residues. Germline CDR1 reads MNHEY; CDR2 reads SMNVEV (reference sequence). The TCR comes from a man aged 65-85 years with pancreatic cancer. The sequencing here drew on peripheral blood, taken from a patient treated with proton-based radiotherapy. The chain couples TRBV27 to TRBJ1-1; 8 bases are shared with TRBD1. The DNA for the CDR3 is TGTGCCAGCAGTTTCGGGCAGGGGGCGTGGGCTTTCTTT. It specifies CASSFGQGAWAFF.